This TCR beta chain was obtained from a study of OX40 agonist ivuxolimab in advanced cancers. Repertoires were generated with immunoSEQ multiplex PCR, while TCRdb's copy carries only in-frame clones and drops some. The repertoire holds about 71,000 clones, about 73% seen once, with roughly 5.4% in the top ten. Deletions cut 2 bases from V and 0 bases from J, with 7 bases between. Germline CDR1 and CDR2: MNHEY and SVGAGI. CDR3 length equals 14 residues. The source is an adult with an advanced solid tumor such as melanoma, head and neck, liver or kidney cancer. This sequence joins TRBV6-5 and TRBJ1-2, with D maybe TRBD1 (5 bases). The specimen was CD4+ or CD8+ T cells sorted from blood, collected in a trial of the OX40 agonist ivuxolimab. CDR3: CASSYRGSNYGYTF. CDR3 sequence (DNA): TGTGCCAGCAGTTACAGGGGATCTAACTATGGCTACACCTTC.